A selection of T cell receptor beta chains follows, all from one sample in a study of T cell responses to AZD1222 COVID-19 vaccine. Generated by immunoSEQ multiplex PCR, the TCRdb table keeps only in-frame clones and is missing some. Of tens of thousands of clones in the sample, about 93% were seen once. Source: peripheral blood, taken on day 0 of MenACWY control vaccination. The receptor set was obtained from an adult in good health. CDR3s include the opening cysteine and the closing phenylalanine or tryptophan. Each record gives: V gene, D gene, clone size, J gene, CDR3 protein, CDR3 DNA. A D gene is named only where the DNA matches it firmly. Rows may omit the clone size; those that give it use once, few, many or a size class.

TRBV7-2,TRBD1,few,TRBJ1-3,CASSPPRTGGNTIYF,TGTGCCAGCAGCCCCCCGAGGACAGGTGGAAACACCATATATTTT
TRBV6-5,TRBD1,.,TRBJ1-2,CASSPGTGNGYTF,TGTGCCAGCAGTCCCGGGACAGGGAATGGCTACACCTTC
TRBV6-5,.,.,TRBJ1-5,CACRGIGGNQPQHF,TGTGCCTGCCGGGGAATCGGGGGCAATCAGCCCCAGCATTTT
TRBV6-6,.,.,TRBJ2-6,CASRPSGGRGANVLTF,TGTGCCAGCAGGCCGTCTGGGGGGAGAGGGGCCAACGTCCTGACTTTC
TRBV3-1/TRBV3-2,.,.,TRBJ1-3,CASSQIGDSGNTIYF,TGTGCCAGCAGCCAGATAGGGGACTCTGGAAACACCATATATTTT
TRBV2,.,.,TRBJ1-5,CASTERGFTVFSQPQHF,TGTGCCAGCACAGAGAGGGGGTTTACAGTTTTCTCTCAGCCCCAGCATTTT
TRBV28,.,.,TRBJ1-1,CASSLTQGRAFF,TGTGCCAGCAGTTTAACGCAAGGGAGGGCTTTCTTT
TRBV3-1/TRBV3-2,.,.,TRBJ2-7,CASSRQGPYEQYF,TGTGCCAGCAGCCGGCAGGGTCCCTACGAGCAGTACTTC
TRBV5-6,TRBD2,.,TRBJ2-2,CASSLDTSGANTGELFF,TGTGCCAGCAGCTTAGACACTAGCGGGGCTAACACCGGGGAGCTGTTTTTT
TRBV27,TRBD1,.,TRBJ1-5,CASRAQGGQPQHF,TGTGCCAGCAGAGCTCAGGGGGGTCAGCCCCAGCATTTT